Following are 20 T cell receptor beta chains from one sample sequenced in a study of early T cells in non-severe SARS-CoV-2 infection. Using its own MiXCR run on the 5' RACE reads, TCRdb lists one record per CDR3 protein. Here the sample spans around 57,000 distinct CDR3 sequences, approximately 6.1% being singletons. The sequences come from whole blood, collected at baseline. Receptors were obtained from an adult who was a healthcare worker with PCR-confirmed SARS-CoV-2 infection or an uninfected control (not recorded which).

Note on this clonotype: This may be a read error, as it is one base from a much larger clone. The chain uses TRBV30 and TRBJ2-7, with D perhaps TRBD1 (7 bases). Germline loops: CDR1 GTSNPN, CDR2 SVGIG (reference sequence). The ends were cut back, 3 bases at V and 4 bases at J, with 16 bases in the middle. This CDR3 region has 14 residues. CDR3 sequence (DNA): TGTGCCTGGAGAATGACAGGGACTGGTTACGAGCAGTACTTC. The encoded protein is CAWRMTGTGYEQYF.

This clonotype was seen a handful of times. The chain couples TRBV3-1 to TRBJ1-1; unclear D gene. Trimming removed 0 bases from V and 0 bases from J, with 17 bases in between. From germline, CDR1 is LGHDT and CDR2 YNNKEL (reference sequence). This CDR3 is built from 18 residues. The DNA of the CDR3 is TGTGCCAGCAGCCAAGAATCCACCCGACGGAGTATGAACACTGAAGCTTTCTTT. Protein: CASSQESTRRSMNTEAFF.

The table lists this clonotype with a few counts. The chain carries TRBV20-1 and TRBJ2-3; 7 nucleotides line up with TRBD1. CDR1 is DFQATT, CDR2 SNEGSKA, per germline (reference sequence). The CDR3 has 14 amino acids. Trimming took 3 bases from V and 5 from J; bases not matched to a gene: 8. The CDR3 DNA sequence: TGCAGTGCTAGGTCCGACAGGGAAGGAGATACGCAGTATTTT. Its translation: CSARSDREGDTQYF.

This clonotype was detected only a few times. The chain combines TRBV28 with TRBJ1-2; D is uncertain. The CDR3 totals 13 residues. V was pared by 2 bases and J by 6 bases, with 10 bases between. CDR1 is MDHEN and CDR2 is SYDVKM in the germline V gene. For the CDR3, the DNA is TGTGCCAGCAGTTTAATGCAGAGAGATGGCTACACCTTC. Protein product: CASSLMQRDGYTF.

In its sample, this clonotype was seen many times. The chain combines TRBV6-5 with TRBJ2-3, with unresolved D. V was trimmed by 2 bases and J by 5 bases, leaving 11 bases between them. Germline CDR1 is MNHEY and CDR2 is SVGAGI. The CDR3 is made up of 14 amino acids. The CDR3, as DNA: TGTGCCAGCAGTTACCGGACCAGAGGAGATACGCAGTATTTT. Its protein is CASSYRTRGDTQYF.

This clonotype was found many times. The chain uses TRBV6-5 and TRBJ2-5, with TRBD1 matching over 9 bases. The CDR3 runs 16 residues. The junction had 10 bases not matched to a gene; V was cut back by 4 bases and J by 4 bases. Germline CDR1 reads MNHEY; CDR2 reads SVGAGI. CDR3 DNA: TGTGCCAGCAGTTTAACGAACAGGGGGCATGGAGAGACCCAGTACTTC. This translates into CASSLTNRGHGETQYF.

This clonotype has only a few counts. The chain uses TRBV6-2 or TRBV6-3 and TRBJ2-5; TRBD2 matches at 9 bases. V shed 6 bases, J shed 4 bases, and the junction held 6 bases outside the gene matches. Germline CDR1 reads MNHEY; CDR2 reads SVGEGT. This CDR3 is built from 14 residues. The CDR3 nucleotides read TGTGCCAGCAGAATAGCGGGAGCATCAGAGACCCAGTACTTC. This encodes CASRIAGASETQYF.

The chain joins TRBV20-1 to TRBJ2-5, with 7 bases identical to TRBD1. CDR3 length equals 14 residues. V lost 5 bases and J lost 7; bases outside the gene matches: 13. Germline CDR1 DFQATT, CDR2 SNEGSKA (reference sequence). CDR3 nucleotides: TGCAGTGCTTACAGGGGTTCCCCCCAGGGGACCCAGTACTTC. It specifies CSAYRGSPQGTQYF.

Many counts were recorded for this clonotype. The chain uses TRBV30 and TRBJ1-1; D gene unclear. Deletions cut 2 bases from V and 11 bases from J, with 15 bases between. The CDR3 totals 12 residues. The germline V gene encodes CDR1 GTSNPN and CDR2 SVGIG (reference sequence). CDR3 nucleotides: TGTGCCTGGAGTTTAACAGCCGGTAGCGCTTTCTTT. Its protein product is CAWSLTAGSAFF. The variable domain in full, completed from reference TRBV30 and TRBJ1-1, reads SQTIHQWPATLVQPVGSPLSLECTVEGTSNPNLYWYRQAAGRGLQLLFYSVGIGQISSEVPQNLSASRPQDRQFILSSKKLLLSDSGFYLCAWSLTAGSAFFGQGTRLTVV.

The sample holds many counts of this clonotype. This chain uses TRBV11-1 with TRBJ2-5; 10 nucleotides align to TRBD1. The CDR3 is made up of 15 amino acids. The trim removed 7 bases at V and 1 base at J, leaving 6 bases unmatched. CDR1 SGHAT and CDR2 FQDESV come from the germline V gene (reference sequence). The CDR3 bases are TGTGCCAGCACGAGGGACAGGGGTTTCCAAGAGACCCAGTACTTC. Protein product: CASTRDRGFQETQYF. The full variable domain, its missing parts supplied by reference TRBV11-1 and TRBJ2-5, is EAEVAQSPRYKITEKSQAVAFWCDPISGHATLYWYRQILGQGPELLVQFQDESVVDDSQLPKDRFSAERLKGVDSTLKIQPAELGDSAMYLCASTRDRGFQETQYFGPGTRLLVL.

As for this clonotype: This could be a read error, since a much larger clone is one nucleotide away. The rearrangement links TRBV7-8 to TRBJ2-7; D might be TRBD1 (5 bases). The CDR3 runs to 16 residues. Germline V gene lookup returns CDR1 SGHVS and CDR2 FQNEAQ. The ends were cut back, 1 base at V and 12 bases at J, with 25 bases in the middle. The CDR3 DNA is TGTGCCAGCAGCTTAGGCCGACAGAGGATACTTTCAACGGGGTACTTC. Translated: CASSLGRQRILSTGYF.

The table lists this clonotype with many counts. The CDR3 spells CASLYTQGESGYTF. As DNA, the CDR3 is TGTGCCAGCTTGTACACACAGGGAGAGAGCGGCTACACCTTC. The V and J genes are TRBV6-6 and TRBJ1-2; D is perhaps TRBD1 (6 bases). CDR1 is MNHNY and CDR2 is SVGAGI in the germline V gene (reference sequence). Deletions cut 8 bases from V and 8 bases from J, with 21 bases between. The CDR3 sequence is 14 residues long.

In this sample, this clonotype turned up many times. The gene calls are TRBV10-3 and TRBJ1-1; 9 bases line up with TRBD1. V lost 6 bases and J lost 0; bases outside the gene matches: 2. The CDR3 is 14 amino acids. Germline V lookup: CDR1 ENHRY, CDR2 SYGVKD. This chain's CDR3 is CAIRGTGMNTEAFF. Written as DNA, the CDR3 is TGTGCCATCAGAGGGACAGGGATGAACACTGAAGCTTTCTTT.

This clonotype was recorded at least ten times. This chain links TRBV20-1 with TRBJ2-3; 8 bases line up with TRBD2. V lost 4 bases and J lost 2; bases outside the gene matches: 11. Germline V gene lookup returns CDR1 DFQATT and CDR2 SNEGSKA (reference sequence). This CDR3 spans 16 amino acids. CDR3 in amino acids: CSAKRERGTYTDTQYF. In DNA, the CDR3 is TGCAGTGCTAAGCGGGAGAGGGGGACTTACACAGATACGCAGTATTTT.

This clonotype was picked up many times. The CDR3 here is CASSLEPGPRHKSHTEAFF. CDR3 bases: TGTGCCAGCAGTTTGGAGCCAGGGCCTAGACACAAAAGTCACACTGAAGCTTTCTTT. This chain connects TRBV12-3 or TRBV12-4 to TRBJ1-1; D may be TRBD1 (5 bases). V lost 3 bases and J lost 3, with 26 bases in between. There are 19 residues in the CDR3.

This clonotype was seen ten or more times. The CDR3 DNA follows: TGCGCCAGCAGTGAGCCCCGGGGGGGGGTTCAATACGAGCAGTACTTC. Its protein is CASSEPRGGVQYEQYF. The chain employs TRBV10-2 and TRBJ2-7; TRBD2 matches 8 bases. Looked up from germline, CDR1 is WSHSY and CDR2 is SAAADI. This CDR3 comprises 16 residues. Trimming at V came to 2 bases and at J to 4 bases, leaving 10 bases not matched to a gene.

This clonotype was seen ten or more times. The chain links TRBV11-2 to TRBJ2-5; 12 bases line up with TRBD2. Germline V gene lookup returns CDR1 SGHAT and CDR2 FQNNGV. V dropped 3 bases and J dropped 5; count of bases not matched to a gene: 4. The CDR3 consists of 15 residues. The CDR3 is CASSFGLAGKETQYF. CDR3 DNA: TGTGCCAGCAGCTTTGGACTAGCGGGAAAGGAGACCCAGTACTTC.

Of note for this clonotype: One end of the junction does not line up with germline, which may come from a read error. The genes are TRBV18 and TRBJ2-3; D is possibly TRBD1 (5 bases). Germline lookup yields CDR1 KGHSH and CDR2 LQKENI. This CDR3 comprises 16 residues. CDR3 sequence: CPSSPVRTGPTDTQYF. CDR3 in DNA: TGTCCCAGCTCGCCAGTGAGAACAGGCCCCACAGATACGCAGTATTTT. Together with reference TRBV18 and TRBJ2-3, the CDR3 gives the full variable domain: NAGVMQNPRHLVRRRGQEARLRCSPMKGHSHVYWYRQLPEEGLKFMVYLQKENIIDESGMPKERFSAEFPKEGPSILRIQQVVRGDSAAYFCPSSPVRTGPTDTQYFGPGTRLTVL.

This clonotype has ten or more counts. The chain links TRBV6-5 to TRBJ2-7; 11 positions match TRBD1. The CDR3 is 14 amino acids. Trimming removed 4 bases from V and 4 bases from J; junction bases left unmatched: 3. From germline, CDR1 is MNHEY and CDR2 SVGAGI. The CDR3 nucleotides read TGTGCCAGCAGTTTCGGGACAGGGGGGTACGAGCAGTACTTC. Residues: CASSFGTGGYEQYF.

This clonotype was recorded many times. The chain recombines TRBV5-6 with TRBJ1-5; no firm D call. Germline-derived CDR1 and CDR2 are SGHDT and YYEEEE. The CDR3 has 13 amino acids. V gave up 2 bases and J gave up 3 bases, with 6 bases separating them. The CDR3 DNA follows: TGTGCCAGCAGCTTAGGAGTCAATCAGCCCCAGCATTTT. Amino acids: CASSLGVNQPQHF.